Given below is one T cell receptor beta chain in context. Its antigen is undetermined. The PCR employed 60 Vbeta primers together with 13 Jbeta primers. Measured with immunoSEQ multiplex PCR; TCRdb has only the in-frame clones, and not every one. This table holds approximately 160,000 clones, about three fifths found once. The sample comes from a study of cytomegalovirus exposure and HLA in healthy donors. Findings and limits, study-wide: When analyzed later, the rates of TCR association showed variation by HLA locus, with DRB1 the most and HLA-C the fewest.

CDR3 length: 14 amino acids. Germline loops: CDR1 SEHNR, CDR2 FQNEAQ (reference sequence). V was trimmed by 2 bases and J by 0 bases, leaving 5 bases between them. As for the donors, each was a healthy bone marrow donor. The sample comprised PBMCs. The clonotype originates from a woman in her 30s in good health and CMV-seropositive. The V call is TRBV7-9, the J call TRBJ1-5; no definite D call. CDR3 loop: CASSLSNSNQPQHF. In DNA form, the CDR3 reads TGTGCCAGCAGCTTATCTAATAGCAATCAGCCCCAGCATTTT.